This record concerns one TCR beta chain sequence. Its antigen is still unknown. V dropped 3 bases and J dropped 3 bases, with 5 bases sitting between them. There are 13 residues in the CDR3. The germline V gene has CDR1 LGHNA and CDR2 YSLEER. No infections or other immune events were documented during collection. This record comes from a study of identifying expanded T cells in peripheral blood. Libraries were prepared by immunoSEQ multiplex PCR; TCRdb keeps only in-frame clonotypes and omits some of them. The sample records 95,000 to 150,000 clones, 84% being singletons. Study-wide points: Clone count variance between approximately two-week samples rose with total template count. About 1.3 clones differed between technical replicates, versus approximately 17 and 20 over time.

Sequenced material: blood. This receptor was obtained from a person aged 18 to 75 in good health. The chain has TRBV4-3 and TRBJ2-2, with D uncertain. The CDR3 DNA is TGCGCCAGCAGCCAGGGGTACACCGGGGAGCTGTTTTTT. This gives the protein CASSQGYTGELFF.